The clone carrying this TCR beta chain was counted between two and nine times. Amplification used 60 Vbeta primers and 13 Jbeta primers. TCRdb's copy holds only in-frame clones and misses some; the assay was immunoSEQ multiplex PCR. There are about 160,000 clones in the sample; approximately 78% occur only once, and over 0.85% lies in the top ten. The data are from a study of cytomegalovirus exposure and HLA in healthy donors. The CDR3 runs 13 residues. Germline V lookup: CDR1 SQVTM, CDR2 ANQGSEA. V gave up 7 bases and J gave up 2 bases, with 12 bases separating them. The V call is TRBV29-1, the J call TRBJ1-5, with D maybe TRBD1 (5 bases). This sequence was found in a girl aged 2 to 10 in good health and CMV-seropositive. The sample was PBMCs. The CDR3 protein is CSAQGSGNQPQHF. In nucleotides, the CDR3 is TGCAGCGCCCAGGGTTCAGGCAATCAGCCCCAGCATTTT. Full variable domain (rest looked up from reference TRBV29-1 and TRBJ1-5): SAVISQKPSRDICQRGTSLTIQCQVDSQVTMMFWYRQQPGQSLTLIATANQGSEATYESGFVIDKFPISRPNLTFSTLTVSNMSPEDSSIYLCSAQGSGNQPQHFGDGTRLSIL.